This T cell receptor beta chain was sequenced for a study of T cell responses to AZD1222 COVID-19 vaccine. The germline V gene encodes CDR1 SGHRS and CDR2 YFSETQ. CDR3 length: 14 amino acids. V shed 2 bases and J 3 bases; nucleotides not matched to a gene: 2. Assay used: immunoSEQ multiplex PCR; TCRdb lists only in-frame clones, some missing. The top ten hold more than 2.5% of the sample, which has around 110,000 clones, roughly 93% seen once. Material: peripheral blood, obtained on day 0 of AZD1222 vaccination. This TCR derives from an adult in good health. The chain has TRBV5-1 and TRBJ1-1; 9 bases agree with TRBD1. The CDR3 sequence is CASSLRTGDTEAFF. The CDR3 DNA sequence: TGCGCCAGCAGCTTAAGGACAGGGGACACTGAAGCTTTCTTT.